This T cell receptor (beta chain) was documented in a study of CD8+CD57+ T cells in acquired aplastic anemia. Across the whole study: Quantities of DNA derived from sorted CD4+ and CD8+ cells averaged approximately 3 ug. Study observations and caveats: Significant differences in CD8+ Simpson's diversity were not observed between patients and controls. Patients and controls had in common approximately 28 CD8+ CDR3 sequences.

Using genomic DNA as the template, TCR beta VDJ and CDR3 profiling was carried out. TCRdb recomputed calls from the reads with MiXCR, one row per CDR3 protein. The sample has 310,000 or so distinct CDR3 sequences, around three fifths seen once. With respect to this clonotype: The antigen is undetermined.

The sequenced patients had an expansion of CD8+CD57+ cells seen by flow cytometry. The CDR3 extends over 15 amino acids. The trim removed 6 bases at V and 5 bases at J, leaving 5 bases unmatched. CDR1 and CDR2 (germline): MRHNA, SNTAGT. This TCR came from a human donor with aplastic anemia. The V and J genes are TRBV6-4 and TRBJ2-1, with 12 bases lining up with TRBD2. The source material was sorted CD4+, CD8+, or CD8+CD57+ T cells (not recorded which) from PBMCs. CDR3 protein: CASSILAGGNNEQFF. CDR3 sequence (DNA): TGTGCCAGCAGCATACTAGCGGGGGGAAACAATGAGCAGTTCTTC.